The T cell receptor (beta chain) under discussion was sequenced for a study of cytomegalovirus exposure and HLA in healthy donors. V gave up 4 bases and J gave up 4 bases, with 10 bases separating them. From germline, CDR1 is MNHEY and CDR2 SMNVEV (reference sequence). The CDR3 spans 14 residues. Clones were read by immunoSEQ multiplex PCR, and TCRdb kept only the in-frame ones, dropping some. This table has some 150,000 clones, 86% appearing once. The specimen sequenced was PBMCs. The TCR was taken from a human donor in good health. V usage is TRBV27 and J usage is TRBJ2-2; TRBD2 is a possible D gene (6 bases). In nucleotides, the CDR3 is TGTGCCAGCAGTTCGATAGCGGCCACCGGGGAGCTGTTTTTT. It specifies CASSSIAATGELFF.